These T cell receptor beta chains were read from a single sample in a study of OX40 agonist ivuxolimab in advanced cancers. Assay: immunoSEQ multiplex PCR; the TCRdb copy retains only in-frame clones and omits some. The top ten hold about 2.9% of the sample, which has 60,000 to 65,000 clones, 70% to 90% seen once. The sequences come from CD4+ or CD8+ T cells sorted from blood, collected in a trial of the OX40 agonist ivuxolimab. Receptors originate from an adult with an advanced solid tumor such as melanoma, head and neck, liver or kidney cancer. Both conserved end residues are part of each CDR3. The D gene is left open where the match is weak. Part of the rows lack a size; the others show once, few, many or a class for expanded clones.

CASSGSFGANVLTF	TGTGCCAGCAGTGGGAGTTTTGGGGCCAACGTCCTGACTTTC	few	NA	TRBV2	TRBJ2-6
CAWNHRVRNTEAFF	TGTGCCTGGAACCACAGGGTCCGGAACACTGAAGCTTTCTTT	NA	NA	TRBV30	TRBJ1-1
CASSTRSEAQHF	TGTGCCAGTAGTACACGGTCCGAGGCCCAGCATTTT	NA	NA	TRBV19	TRBJ1-5
CSAPALYGYTF	TGCAGTGCTCCGGCCCTCTATGGCTACACCTTC	NA	NA	TRBV20-1	TRBJ1-2
CASSVVGLGLAGGGNTGELFF	TGTGCCAGCAGCGTAGTAGGTTTGGGACTAGCGGGAGGAGGGAACACCGGGGAGCTGTTTTTT	NA	TRBD2	TRBV9	TRBJ2-2
CASTPGGPSGNTIYF	TGTGCCAGCACCCCCGGGGGCCCCTCTGGAAACACCATATATTTT	NA	NA	TRBV28	TRBJ1-3
CASSMGGGRRGHQPQHF	TGTGCCAGTAGTATGGGGGGAGGCAGAAGAGGACATCAGCCCCAGCATTTT	NA	NA	TRBV19	TRBJ1-5
CASSEGTGAGELFF	TGTGCCAGCAGTGAAGGAACAGGGGCCGGGGAGCTGTTTTTT	NA	TRBD1	TRBV6-1	TRBJ2-2
CASSPPVSENGPGNTIYF	TGTGCCAGCTCACCACCGGTTTCCGAAAATGGCCCTGGAAACACCATATATTTT	NA	NA	TRBV18	TRBJ1-3
CASSEYTGLQPQHF	TGTGCCAGCAGTGAATATACAGGGCTTCAGCCCCAGCATTTT	NA	NA	TRBV2	TRBJ1-5
CASSSPGGEETQYF	TGTGCCAGCAGCTCGCCAGGGGGCGAGGAGACCCAGTACTTC	NA	TRBD1	TRBV11-2	TRBJ2-5
CASSPPGQETQYF	TGTGCCAGCTCACCACCTGGCCAAGAGACCCAGTACTTC	NA	NA	TRBV18	TRBJ2-5
CASSPGSGTSGNTIYF	TGTGCCAGCTCACCAGGTTCGGGGACCTCTGGAAACACCATATATTTT	NA	NA	TRBV18	TRBJ1-3
CASRSSGTAYEQYF	TGTGCCAGCAGGTCATCCGGGACAGCCTACGAGCAGTACTTC	NA	TRBD1	TRBV28	TRBJ2-7
CASSYSGDGYTF	TGTGCCAGCAGTTACTCGGGTGATGGCTACACCTTC	NA	NA	TRBV6-6	TRBJ1-2
CSVELAGGTDTQYF	TGCAGCGTTGAGCTCGCGGGAGGCACAGATACGCAGTATTTT	NA	TRBD2	TRBV29-1	TRBJ2-3
CASSASGTSGIYEQYF	TGTGCCAGTAGTGCCTCAGGCACTAGTGGGATCTACGAGCAGTACTTC	NA	NA	TRBV19	TRBJ2-7
CASSPLTGQNEKLFF	TGTGCCAGCTCACCGCTGACAGGGCAGAATGAAAAACTGTTTTTT	NA	TRBD1	TRBV18	TRBJ1-4
CASSQMTGYRSKEQYF	TGCGCCAGCAGCCAAATGACAGGGTATCGCTCTAAAGAGCAGTACTTC	NA	TRBD1	TRBV4-3	TRBJ2-7
CASSSDRSYEQYF	TGTGCCAGCAGCTCTGACAGGTCCTACGAGCAGTACTTC	NA	NA	TRBV7-8	TRBJ2-7
CASSRTLLTEGDSPLHF	TGCGCCAGCAGCCGAACCCTCTTGACAGAGGGAGATTCACCCCTCCACTTT	NA	NA	TRBV4-3	TRBJ1-6
CASRARELVYEQYF	TGTGCCAGCCGCGCACGGGAGCTCGTCTACGAGCAGTACTTC	NA	NA	TRBV7-2	TRBJ2-7
CASSVGSQGNEKLFF	TGTGCCAGCAGCGTAGGGTCCCAAGGGAATGAAAAACTGTTTTTT	NA	NA	TRBV9	TRBJ1-4
CASSMRQGLKNTEAFF	TGTGCCAGTAGTATGAGACAGGGCCTGAAAAACACTGAAGCTTTCTTT	NA	TRBD1	TRBV19	TRBJ1-1
CASSSLAGGRFEQFF	TGTGCCAGCAGTTCGTTAGCGGGAGGGCGGTTTGAGCAGTTCTTC	NA	TRBD2	TRBV28	TRBJ2-1
CATSRTGGNTEAFF	TGTGCCACCAGCAGAACAGGGGGGAACACTGAAGCTTTCTTT	NA	TRBD1	TRBV15	TRBJ1-1
CASSQEDRAGNTIYF	TGTGCCAGCAGCCAAGAGGACAGGGCTGGAAACACCATATATTTT	NA	TRBD1	TRBV4-2	TRBJ1-3
CASSIKGTGVYEQYF	TGTGCCAGTAGTATAAAGGGGACAGGGGTCTACGAGCAGTACTTC	NA	TRBD1	TRBV19	TRBJ2-7
CASSLGVAQPQHF	TGTGCCAGCAGCTTAGGAGTTGCCCAGCCCCAGCATTTT	NA	NA	TRBV7-2	TRBJ1-5
CASRPAGGSYEQYF	TGTGCCAGCAGACCTGCGGGGGGAAGCTACGAGCAGTACTTC	NA	TRBD2	TRBV28	TRBJ2-7
CASSLTGHGYTF	TGTGCCAGCAGTCTCACAGGACATGGCTACACCTTC	NA	NA	TRBV28	TRBJ1-2
CASTQPGGTGVVDTEAFF	TGCGCCAGCACCCAACCCGGTGGGACAGGGGTGGTCGACACTGAAGCTTTCTTT	once	TRBD1	TRBV4-1	TRBJ1-1
CASTKGTARGYTF	TGTGCCAGCACCAAAGGGACCGCGCGGGGCTACACCTTC	few	NA	TRBV6-5	TRBJ1-2
CAGWGQETQYF	TGTGCGGGGTGGGGTCAAGAGACCCAGTACTTC	NA	NA	TRBV30	TRBJ2-5
CASSVTGIGELFF	TGTGCCAGCAGCGTAACGGGAATCGGGGAGCTGTTTTTT	NA	NA	TRBV9	TRBJ2-2
CASSERDRGVGYTF	TGTGCCAGCAGTGAACGTGACAGGGGGGTTGGCTACACCTTC	NA	TRBD1	TRBV6-1	TRBJ1-2
CAISEQTESEAFF	TGTGCCATCAGTGAACAGACAGAGTCTGAAGCTTTCTTT	once	NA	TRBV10-3	TRBJ1-1
CASSEALAGGRNEQFF	TGTGCCAGCAGTGAAGCGCTGGCGGGGGGGCGAAATGAGCAGTTCTTC	NA	TRBD2	TRBV6-1	TRBJ2-1
CASTPLGQGGYGYTF	TGTGCCAGCACCCCGTTGGGACAGGGGGGCTATGGCTACACCTTC	NA	TRBD1	TRBV6-1	TRBJ1-2
CATRRLAGQETQYF	TGTGCCACCCGTCGACTAGCGGGACAAGAGACCCAGTACTTC	few	TRBD2	TRBV6-6	TRBJ2-5
CASTLSGGGAHNEQFF	TGTGCCAGCACTCTCAGTGGAGGGGGCGCCCACAATGAGCAGTTCTTC	NA	NA	TRBV7-3	TRBJ2-1
CASNKGREPRDTQYF	TGTGCCAGCAACAAGGGGCGGGAGCCTCGGGATACGCAGTATTTT	few	TRBD2	TRBV5-6	TRBJ2-3
CASSPPGRQGNNEQFF	TGTGCCAGCTCACCACCGGGCCGACAGGGGAACAATGAGCAGTTCTTC	NA	TRBD1	TRBV18	TRBJ2-1
CASRDGQGGNYGYTF	TGTGCCAGCAGGGACGGACAGGGGGGTAACTATGGCTACACCTTC	NA	TRBD1	TRBV6-1	TRBJ1-2